The source of this TCR beta chain is a study of a mutant IDH1 vaccine in newly diagnosed glioma. Study-level information: The patients received vaccinations eight times, in weeks 1, 3, 5, 7, 11, 15, 19 and 23. Treated patients, 62.5% male and about 38% female, averaged approximately 40 years of age. Those enrolled had earlier been treated with radiotherapy, temozolomide, or both, mostly both. General study points: Pseudoprogression seemingly bore no relation to changes in top peripheral T cell clonotypes.

The table lists this clone with a count of one. Its antigen is unidentified. The time point here: week 23, last vaccination. Doses comprised 300 ug of mutant IDH1 20-mer peptide each, plus topical imiquimod. Produced via immunoSEQ multiplex PCR; TCRdb's table is partial and in-frame only. The sample shows about 40,000 clones, 65% to 80% of them seen only once. The ends lost 5 bases at V and 3 bases at J; junction bases unmatched: 6. CDR1 and CDR2 from the germline V gene are MNHEY and SMNVEV (reference sequence). The CDR3 has 14 residues. The TCR originated in a man aged 45-65 years with glioma. This chain uses TRBV27 with TRBJ2-5, with TRBD2 matching over 7 bases. The starting material was PBMCs, obtained from a glioma patient whose treatment included an IDH1 peptide vaccine. The chain's CDR3 is CASSAPGGKETQYF. The CDR3 DNA reads TGTGCCAGCAGTGCCCCCGGGGGGAAAGAGACCCAGTACTTC.